This TCR beta chain was identified during a study of blood T cells in healthy people across ages. A second about 7 to 12 cycle PCR used barcoded and J-beta primers. Sequencing of every sample gave 2.5 million or more CDR3-containing paired-end reads. TCRdb independently ran MiXCR on the 5' RACE reads; one entry per CDR3 protein. This table has hundreds of thousands of distinct CDR3 sequences, around 24% appearing once. Germline-derived CDR1 and CDR2 are LNHDA and SQIVND (reference sequence). V lost 6 bases and J lost 5; bases outside the gene matches: 5. This CDR3 is 14 amino acids long. This clonotype was seen a few times. This sample was also put to use in a study of T cells of mothers and their children. From that study: Maternal samples each gave over 9 million TCR beta CDR3 reads, and child samples about 3 million each.

This sequence joins TRBV19 and TRBJ2-5; 11 nucleotides line up with TRBD1. This receptor was identified in a boy between 10 and 17 years old in good health. The specimen sequenced was blood. DNA for the CDR3: TGTGCCAGTAGACGGACAGGGGGCGCGGAGACCCAGTACTTC. This encodes CASRRTGGAETQYF.